This passage covers 24 T cell receptor beta chains from one sample sequenced in a study of blood T cell repertoires in COVID-19. Profiled with immunoSEQ multiplex PCR; TCRdb holds only in-frame clones, not every one. The top ten hold about 9.7% of the sample, which has 190,000 or so clones, roughly 88% seen once. Specimen: PBMCs or T cells enriched from blood (not recorded which). The receptors here all came from a woman in her 30s who had recovered from COVID-19.

CDR3 nucleotide sequence: TGTGCCAGCAGCAGGAACAGGGGAATCCCAGGGGAGCAGTACTTC. Translated: CASSRNRGIPGEQYF. The chain is built from TRBV21-1 and TRBJ2-7; the D segment call TRBD1 is taken from the table without a DNA check. TRBV21-1 corresponds to a pseudogene. CDR3 length: 15 residues.

V is TRBV2 and J is TRBJ1-5; a possible D gene is TRBD1 (6 bases). Germline CDR1 is SNHLY and CDR2 is FYNNEI. V was clipped by 8 bases and J by 5 bases, with 13 bases between them. This CDR3 is built from 13 residues. The CDR3 reads CASHLQGDQPQHF. Written as DNA, the CDR3 is TGTGCCAGCCACTTACAGGGTGATCAGCCCCAGCATTTT.

The sample holds one count of this clone. J is TRBJ1-1 and V is TRBV2; 7 nucleotides align to TRBD1. Germline values: CDR1 SNHLY, CDR2 FYNNEI. V dropped 3 bases and J dropped 0; count of bases not matched to a gene: 7. This CDR3 is built from 16 residues. The CDR3 DNA follows: TGTGCCAGCAGTGAGAGGTCAGGGGGACTGAACACTGAAGCTTTCTTT. As protein: CASSERSGGLNTEAFF.

The chain is built from TRBV7-9 and TRBJ2-7; TRBD1 agrees at 10 bases. The CDR3 has 17 residues. V dropped 3 bases and J dropped 2; count of bases not matched to a gene: 10. Germline loops: CDR1 SEHNR, CDR2 FQNEAQ (reference sequence). In DNA, the CDR3 is TGTGCCAGCAGCTTTCCGGCCGGGACAGGGGTGACCTACGAGCAGTACTTC. Protein: CASSFPAGTGVTYEQYF.

The chain is built from TRBV19 and TRBJ1-2; no definite D call. Between the trimmed V and J ends, which lost 7 bases and 3 bases, there was a span of 12 bases. The length of the CDR3 is 13 residues. Germline values: CDR1 LNHDA, CDR2 SQIVND (reference sequence). CDR3 protein: CASIAGPHYGYTF. CDR3 in DNA: TGTGCCAGTATCGCGGGCCCTCACTATGGCTACACCTTC.

This rearrangement joins TRBV5-1 to TRBJ1-5; 7 nucleotides agree with TRBD1. The germline V gene encodes CDR1 SGHRS and CDR2 YFSETQ. The CDR3 spans 14 residues. V shed 1 base and J 4 bases; nucleotides not matched to a gene: 2. The CDR3 bases are TGCGCCAGCAGCTTGACAGGGGTTAATCAGCCCCAGCATTTT. Protein sequence: CASSLTGVNQPQHF.

The J gene is TRBJ2-1, the V gene TRBV2, with D possibly being TRBD2 (5 bases). V was shortened by 4 bases and J by 0 bases, with 19 bases between the two germline ends. The CDR3 runs 18 residues. The germline V gene encodes CDR1 SNHLY and CDR2 FYNNEI. This chain's CDR3 is CASSGLPGGSSSYNEQFF. The CDR3 coding sequence is TGTGCCAGCAGTGGGTTACCTGGTGGGAGCAGCTCCTACAATGAGCAGTTCTTC.

The DNA for the CDR3 is TGTGCCAGCAGTTTATACGCGGGGGCGGACACCGGGGAGCTGTTTTTT. Protein sequence: CASSLYAGADTGELFF. The chain employs TRBV28 and TRBJ2-2, with D maybe TRBD2 (7 bases). CDR1 is MDHEN, CDR2 SYDVKM, per germline. The CDR3 totals 16 residues. V was pared by 1 base and J by 3 bases, with 12 bases between.

V gene TRBV25-1 combines with J gene TRBJ1-6; TRBD1 aligns across 9 bases. V was clipped by 5 bases and J by 9 bases; unmatched bases: 5. Germline CDR1 MGHDK, CDR2 SYGVNS. The CDR3 totals 14 residues. In DNA, the CDR3 is TGTGCCAGCAGTACCGGGACAGGGTTTTCACCCCTCCACTTT. This codes for CASSTGTGFSPLHF.

The chain is built from TRBV28 and TRBJ2-1; 7 nucleotides line up with TRBD2. V shed 6 bases, J shed 2 bases, and the junction held 10 bases outside the gene matches. Germline CDR1 and CDR2: MDHEN and SYDVKM. This CDR3 comprises 16 residues. CDR3 DNA sequence: TGTGCCAGCAGCCCTCCTCGGGCGGGGGCCTACAATGAGCAGTTCTTC. Encoded protein: CASSPPRAGAYNEQFF.

In its sample, this clone was seen once. The rearrangement joins TRBV4-2 to TRBJ2-3; TRBD2 aligns across 9 bases. Germline-derived CDR1 and CDR2 are LGHNA and YNFKEQ. V dropped 0 bases and J dropped 2; count of bases not matched to a gene: 9. This CDR3 has 18 amino acids. The CDR3 sequence: CASSQDSPAGGLTDTQYF. CDR3 bases: TGTGCCAGCAGCCAAGATTCCCCAGCGGGAGGCCTCACAGATACGCAGTATTTT.

V is TRBV28 and J is TRBJ1-1; D not resolved. Trimming removed 5 bases at V and 6 bases at J, with 13 bases between. Germline V gene lookup returns CDR1 MDHEN and CDR2 SYDVKM. The CDR3 extends over 13 amino acids. The CDR3 DNA sequence: TGTGCCAGCAGTGAGGCTGTCGGTCCTGAAGCTTTCTTT. This translates into CASSEAVGPEAFF.

This chain connects TRBV10-2 to TRBJ2-3, with D tentatively TRBD1 (5 bases). Deletions cut 0 bases from V and 2 bases from J, with 6 bases between. Germline CDR1 is WSHSY and CDR2 is SAAADI. The CDR3 covers 14 residues. Here the CDR3 DNA reads TGCGCCAGCAGTGAGTCGACAGTCACAGATACGCAGTATTTT. Its protein product is CASSESTVTDTQYF.

The chain joins TRBV7-8 to TRBJ1-2; 7 positions match TRBD1. This CDR3 comprises 14 residues. Trimming removed 2 bases from V and 7 bases from J; junction bases left unmatched: 7. CDR1 is SGHVS, CDR2 FQNEAQ, per germline. CDR3 DNA sequence: TGTGCCAGCAGCTTAACAGGGGCCCACGTTGGCTACACCTTC. This sequence encodes CASSLTGAHVGYTF.

This chain uses TRBV5-4 with TRBJ2-3; 7 bases agree with TRBD2. The germline gives CDR1 SGHNT, CDR2 YYREEE (reference sequence). The CDR3 is 17 amino acids. V was clipped by 0 bases and J by 2 bases; unmatched bases: 9. In DNA form, the CDR3 reads TGTGCCAGCAGCTTGGCAAGGACTAGAGGTCCCACAGATACGCAGTATTTT. It translates to CASSLARTRGPTDTQYF.

The chain has TRBV30 and TRBJ1-1; D remains ambiguous. This CDR3 is built from 12 residues. Trimming left V 1 base short and J 3 bases short, with 6 bases between. Germline CDR1 reads GTSNPN; CDR2 reads SVGIG (reference sequence). The CDR3 reads CAWSERDTEAFF. The DNA of the CDR3 is TGTGCCTGGAGTGAACGCGACACTGAAGCTTTCTTT.

The chain carries TRBV27 and TRBJ2-7; TRBD2 matches at 9 bases. Germline V gene data show CDR1 as MNHEY and CDR2 as SMNVEV (reference sequence). This CDR3 is built from 16 residues. After removal of 0 bases from V and 0 bases from J, the junction contained 3 bases not matched to a gene. This chain's CDR3 is CASSLSSGRSSYEQYF. CDR3 bases: TGTGCCAGCAGTTTATCGAGCGGGAGGAGCTCCTACGAGCAGTACTTC.

The chain joins TRBV3-1 (or the pseudogene TRBV3-2) to TRBJ2-2; 10 bases match TRBD2. Germline loops: CDR1 LGHDT, CDR2 YNNKEL (reference sequence). CDR3 length: 16 amino acids. V trimming: 4 bases; J trimming: 1 base; junction bases outside the gene matches: 3. The CDR3 region is CASSRRTSGNTGELFF. The DNA for the CDR3 is TGTGCCAGCAGCCGCCGGACTAGCGGGAACACCGGGGAGCTGTTTTTT.

This sequence joins TRBV4-2 and TRBJ2-5, with 8 bases identical to TRBD2. V lost 4 bases to trimming and J lost 0 bases; unmatched junction nucleotides: 4. This CDR3 contains 15 residues. Germline V lookup: CDR1 LGHNA, CDR2 YNFKEQ. The CDR3 region has the DNA TGTGCCAGCAGCCCGACTAGCGAGTACCAAGAGACCCAGTACTTC. Residues: CASSPTSEYQETQYF.

The rearrangement links TRBV7-8 to TRBJ1-4; no clear D gene. Trimming pared 8 bases from V and 7 bases from J, leaving 17 bases between. The germline V gene has CDR1 SGHVS and CDR2 FQNEAQ. The CDR3 is made up of 14 amino acids. CDR3 residues: CASRSGVGVEKLFF. The CDR3 DNA reads TGTGCCAGCCGAAGTGGGGTGGGAGTTGAAAAACTGTTTTTT.

This clone was detected only once. The J gene is TRBJ2-2, the V gene TRBV2, with D perhaps matching TRBD2 (6 bases). V lost 8 bases, J lost 15 bases, and 22 bases lay in between. The V gene's germline CDR1 is SNHLY and CDR2 FYNNEI. The CDR3 contains 13 residues. The CDR3 reads CASQNTGEPGVFF. CDR3 DNA: TGTGCCAGCCAGAACACCGGGGAGCCGGGGGTGTTTTTT. Looking up the rest from reference TRBV2 and TRBJ2-2 gives the full variable domain: EPEVTQTPSHQVTQMGQEVILRCVPISNHLYFYWYRQILGQKVEFLVSFYNNEISEKSEIFDDQFSVERPDGSNFTLKIRSTKLEDSAMYFCASQNTGEPGVFFGEGSRLTVL.

V usage is TRBV19 and J usage is TRBJ1-3, with TRBD1 matching over 7 bases. CDR3 length: 15 amino acids. In germline, CDR1 is LNHDA, CDR2 SQIVND (reference sequence). After removal of 9 bases from V and 1 base from J, the junction contained 9 bases not matched to a gene. The CDR3 DNA reads TGTGCCAGCAGGGGGACAGTCCTTTCTGGAAACACCATATATTTT. Translation gives CASRGTVLSGNTIYF.

This chain uses TRBV6-5 with TRBJ1-3; D perhaps matches TRBD1 (6 bases). The CDR3 covers 14 residues. Trimming removed 6 bases from V and 0 bases from J, with 9 bases in between. Per the germline V gene, CDR1 is MNHEY and CDR2 is SVGAGI. The CDR3 is CASRRTDSGNTIYF. DNA of the CDR3: TGTGCCAGCAGAAGGACAGACTCTGGAAACACCATATATTTT.

The chain joins TRBV7-3 to TRBJ2-5, with 7 bases aligning to TRBD1. The V gene end was trimmed by 5 bases and the J gene end by 7 bases; junction bases not matched to a gene: 13. Germline CDR1 is SGHTA and CDR2 is FQGTGA. This CDR3 region has 15 residues. CDR3 in amino acids: CASSPKGASLGTQYF. CDR3 nucleotides: TGTGCCAGCAGCCCAAAGGGGGCTAGCCTAGGGACCCAGTACTTC.